The 13 T cell receptor beta chains below all came from one sample that was sequenced in a study of blood T cells in healthy people across ages. Together with a sample-barcoded 5' primer, a J-beta primer mix was included in a second PCR lasting about 6 to 12 cycles. TCRdb re-analysed the 5' RACE reads in MiXCR, keeping a single row per CDR3 protein. Seen here are roughly 1,700,000 distinct CDR3 sequences, 28% observed once, and the top ten hold more than 6%. Specimen: blood. These receptor sequences come from a woman aged 25 to 39 in good health.

With respect to this clonotype: A much larger clone is a single base away; this may be a read error. The rearrangement links TRBV6-5 to TRBJ2-7; 10 positions agree with TRBD2. J was trimmed by 6 bases and V by 8 bases; bases with no gene match: 13. The germline CDR1 and CDR2 sequences are MNHEY and SVGAGI. The CDR3 has 15 residues. The CDR3 region has the DNA TGTGCCAGCTCCTCCCAGCGGGGGGGCCGAACCGAGCAGTACTTC. Protein product: CASSSQRGGRTEQYF.

The V and J genes are TRBV28 and TRBJ2-1; D remains ambiguous. This CDR3 region has 12 residues. The V end was cut by 6 bases, the J end by 12 bases, with 15 bases between. In germline, CDR1 is MDHEN, CDR2 SYDVKM. CDR3 bases: TGTGCCAGCAGCTTCGCCCTGTTGGGGCAGTTCTTC. This sequence encodes CASSFALLGQFF.

Ten or more counts support this clonotype. The chain uses TRBV12-3 or TRBV12-4 and TRBJ2-1; no clear D gene. Trimming took off 5 bases at V and 4 bases at J, with 15 bases between the two ends. The CDR3 totals 15 residues. In DNA, the CDR3 is TGTGCCAGCAGTGAAGACACGTCTGGTTACAATGAGCAGTTCTTC. This gives the protein CASSEDTSGYNEQFF.

This chain joins TRBV12-5 and TRBJ2-7, with a possible D match to TRBD2 (5 bases). Germline assignment: CDR1 LGHNT and CDR2 FRNRAP. The CDR3 has 14 amino acids. V was cut by 0 bases and J by 5 bases, with 11 bases left in between. As DNA, the CDR3 is TGTGCTAGTGGTTTGGTACTCGGGGTCAACGAGCAGTACTTC. Translating gives CASGLVLGVNEQYF.

V and J are TRBV19 and TRBJ1-5; the D gene is possibly TRBD1 (5 bases). The germline gives CDR1 LNHDA, CDR2 SQIVND (reference sequence). CDR3 length: 13 amino acids. The ends were cut back, 1 base at V and 7 bases at J, with 8 bases in the middle. CDR3 coding DNA: TGTGCCAGTAGTATAGTATGGGGGCAGCCCCAGCATTTT. Amino acids: CASSIVWGQPQHF. The full variable domain, in which reference TRBV19 and TRBJ1-5 provide the parts outside the CDR3, is DGGITQSPKYLFRKEGQNVTLSCEQNLNHDAMYWYRQDPGQGLRLIYYSQIVNDFQKGDIAEGYSVSREKKESFPLTVTSAQKNPTAFYLCASSIVWGQPQHFGDGTRLSIL.

This clonotype is a singleton in its sample. The rearrangement uses TRBV25-1 and TRBJ2-3; a weak D match, TRBD2 (6 bases). The CDR3 is 15 residues long. Germline V gene data show CDR1 as MGHDK and CDR2 as SYGVNS. V was clipped by 1 base and J by 2 bases, with 10 bases between them. The DNA for the CDR3 is TGTGCCAGCAGTGAATCGGAGGGGCCCACAGATACGCAGTATTTT. Encoded protein: CASSESEGPTDTQYF.

V gene TRBV28 combines with J gene TRBJ2-4, with D tentatively TRBD1 (5 bases). CDR1 is MDHEN, CDR2 SYDVKM, per germline. V lost 5 bases, J lost 13 bases, and 27 bases lay in between. The CDR3 has 16 residues. The CDR3 here is CASSPTRALGSYGQYF. In DNA, the CDR3 is TGTGCCAGCAGTCCCACCAGGGCGCTCGGGTCCTACGGGCAGTACTTC.

This clonotype was observed a few times. The genes are TRBV20-1 and TRBJ2-6; either TRBD1 or TRBD2 may fit D (5 bases each). V was cut by 0 bases and J by 1 base, with 13 bases left in between. Per germline, CDR1 DFQATT and CDR2 SNEGSKA (reference sequence). The CDR3 loop spans 17 amino acids. The CDR3 here is CSAREGPSGSGANVLTF. In DNA, the CDR3 is TGCAGTGCTAGAGAGGGACCCTCGGGTTCTGGGGCCAACGTCCTGACTTTC.

The chain uses TRBV10-3 and TRBJ2-5; possible D gene TRBD1, 5 bases. This CDR3 has 13 residues. Trimming pared 6 bases from V and 11 bases from J, leaving 19 bases between. The V gene's germline CDR1 is ENHRY and CDR2 SYGVKD. The CDR3 region is CAIRELGANEQYF. The CDR3 nucleotides read TGTGCCATCAGGGAACTTGGGGCCAATGAGCAGTACTTC.

There are a few counts of this clonotype. V is TRBV28 and J is TRBJ2-5, with 8 bases fitting TRBD1. Losses at the gene ends were 6 bases for V and 2 bases for J; bases not matched to a gene: 8. Germline lookup yields CDR1 MDHEN and CDR2 SYDVKM. The CDR3 is 15 residues long. This CDR3 reads CASRAPGTGQETQYF. Written as DNA, the CDR3 is TGTGCCAGCAGGGCACCTGGGACAGGACAAGAGACCCAGTACTTC.

To note about this clonotype: A read error may account for a junction end that differs from germline. The gene calls are TRBV20-1 and TRBJ2-1; no definite D call. Germline CDR1 is DFQATT and CDR2 is SNEGSKA (reference sequence). CDR3 length: 14 residues. The CDR3 reads CSARVPYGYNVQFF. CDR3 sequence (DNA): TGCAGTGCTAGAGTTCCCTACGGCTACAATGTGCAGTTCTTC.

This clonotype showed up just a few times. This chain connects TRBV12-3 or TRBV12-4 to TRBJ2-1; 13 positions match TRBD2. This CDR3 has 20 amino acids. V lost 8 bases and J lost 4; bases outside the gene matches: 20. The DNA for the CDR3 is TGTGCCAGCGGAAAAGACGGGACTAGCGGGATCTACCGGCCTTACAATGAGCAGTTCTTC. This gives the protein CASGKDGTSGIYRPYNEQFF.

This clonotype was picked up many times. The gene calls are TRBV5-1 and TRBJ2-7; maybe TRBD2 (5 bases). Germline lookup yields CDR1 SGHRS and CDR2 YFSETQ. The CDR3 has 14 amino acids. Trimming pared 0 bases from V and 2 bases from J, leaving 9 bases between. The CDR3: CASSLAGSTYEQYF. The CDR3 nucleotides read TGCGCCAGCAGCTTGGCGGGGTCCACCTACGAGCAGTACTTC.